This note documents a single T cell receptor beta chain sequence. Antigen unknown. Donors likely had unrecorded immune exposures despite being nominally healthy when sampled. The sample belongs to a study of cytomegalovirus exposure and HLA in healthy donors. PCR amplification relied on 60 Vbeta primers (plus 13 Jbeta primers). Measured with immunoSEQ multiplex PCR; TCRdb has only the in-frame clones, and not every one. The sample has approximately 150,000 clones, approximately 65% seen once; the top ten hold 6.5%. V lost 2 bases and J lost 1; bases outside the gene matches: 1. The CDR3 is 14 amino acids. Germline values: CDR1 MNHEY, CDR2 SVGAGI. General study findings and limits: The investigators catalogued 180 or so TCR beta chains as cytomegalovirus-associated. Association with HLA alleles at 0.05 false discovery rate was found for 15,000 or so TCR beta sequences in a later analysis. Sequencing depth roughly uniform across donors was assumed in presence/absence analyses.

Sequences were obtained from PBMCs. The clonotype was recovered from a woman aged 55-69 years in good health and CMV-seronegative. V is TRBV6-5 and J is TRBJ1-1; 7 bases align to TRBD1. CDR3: CASSYRTGNTEAFF. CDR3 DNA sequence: TGTGCCAGCAGTTACCGGACAGGGAACACTGAAGCTTTCTTT.